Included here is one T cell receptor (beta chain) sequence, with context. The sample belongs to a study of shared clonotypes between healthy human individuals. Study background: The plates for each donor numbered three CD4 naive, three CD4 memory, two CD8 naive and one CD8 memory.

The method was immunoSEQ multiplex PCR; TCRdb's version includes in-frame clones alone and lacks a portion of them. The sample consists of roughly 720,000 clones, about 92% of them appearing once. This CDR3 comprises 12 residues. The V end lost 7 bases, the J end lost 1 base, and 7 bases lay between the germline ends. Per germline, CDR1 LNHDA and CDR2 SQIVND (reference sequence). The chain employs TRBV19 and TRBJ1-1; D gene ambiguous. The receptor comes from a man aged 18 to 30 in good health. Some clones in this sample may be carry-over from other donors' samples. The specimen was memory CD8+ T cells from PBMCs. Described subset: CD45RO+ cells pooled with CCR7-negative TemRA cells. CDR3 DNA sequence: TGTGCCAGTATCTGGGGGAACACTGAAGCTTTCTTT. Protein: CASIWGNTEAFF. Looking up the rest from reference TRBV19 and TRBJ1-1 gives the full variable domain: DGGITQSPKYLFRKEGQNVTLSCEQNLNHDAMYWYRQDPGQGLRLIYYSQIVNDFQKGDIAEGYSVSREKKESFPLTVTSAQKNPTAFYLCASIWGNTEAFFGQGTRLTVV.